These 30 T cell receptor beta chains were all obtained from the same sample, sequenced in a study of T-cell reconstitution after alpha-beta-depleted transplantation in children. The TCRbeta library was prepared with unique molecular identifiers. TCRdb reprocessed the PCR reads with MiXCR, giving one entry per CDR3 protein. This table holds some 440,000 distinct CDR3 sequences, under 20% found once. The starting material was PBMCs, mostly from graft donor cells, obtained 360 days after TCRalphabeta/CD19-depleted stem cell transplant. The receptors originated from a boy under two years old who had a stem cell transplant for Wiskott-Aldrich syndrome, so the T cells may come from the graft donor.

This clonotype has at least ten counts. J is TRBJ2-6 and V is TRBV7-9; D call uncertain. V dropped 5 bases and J dropped 0 bases, with 5 bases sitting between them. The CDR3 runs to 14 residues. Germline V gene data show CDR1 as SEHNR and CDR2 as FQNEAQ (reference sequence). As DNA, the CDR3 is TGTGCCAGCAGCCGGACCTCTGGGGCCAACGTCCTGACTTTC. Protein sequence: CASSRTSGANVLTF.

This clonotype was observed at least ten times. This chain uses TRBV5-1 with TRBJ1-4; 7 bases line up with TRBD1. CDR3 size: 14 residues. The germline V gene encodes CDR1 SGHRS and CDR2 YFSETQ. The J segment lost 5 bases and the V segment lost 4 bases, leaving 5 bases of the junction unmatched. The CDR3 protein is CASSPGTANEKLFF. The CDR3 DNA sequence: TGCGCCAGCAGCCCGGGGACAGCAAATGAAAAACTGTTTTTT. Drawing the rest from reference TRBV5-1 and TRBJ1-4, the complete variable domain is KAGVTQTPRYLIKTRGQQVTLSCSPISGHRSVSWYQQTPGQGLQFLFEYFSETQRNKGNFPGRFSGRQFSNSRSEMNVSTLELGDSALYLCASSPGTANEKLFFGSGTQLSVL.

This sequence joins TRBV11-2 and TRBJ2-1; D is perhaps TRBD2 (6 bases). V was pared by 11 bases and J by 8 bases, with 19 bases between. CDR1 is SGHAT, CDR2 FQNNGV, per germline. This CDR3 contains 13 residues. The CDR3 is CASAGRSVYEQFF. CDR3 nucleotides: TGTGCCTCAGCGGGCAGATCGGTCTATGAGCAGTTCTTC.

This clonotype came up a few times. This chain links TRBV2 with TRBJ2-1; perhaps TRBD2 as D (6 bases). Trimming took 3 bases from V and 4 from J, leaving 13 bases between them. Germline V lookup: CDR1 SNHLY, CDR2 FYNNEI. CDR3 length equals 15 residues. The DNA for the CDR3 is TGTGCCAGCAGTGAGGAGGGCCATAGATACAATGAGCAGTTCTTC. Protein product: CASSEEGHRYNEQFF.

The DNA for the CDR3 is TGTGCCAGCAGATATTGGAACGGGTACACCACAGATACGCAGTATTTT. Residues: CASRYWNGYTTDTQYF. J is TRBJ2-3 and V is TRBV6-2 or TRBV6-3; D remains ambiguous. Germline loops: CDR1 MNHEY, CDR2 SVGEGT. The CDR3 runs to 16 residues. Trimming removed 6 bases at V and 2 bases at J, with 18 bases between.

This clonotype was recorded a few times. The chain carries TRBV25-1 and TRBJ2-1; D gene ambiguous. Germline CDR1 reads MGHDK; CDR2 reads SYGVNS. The CDR3 has 14 residues. Trimming stripped 6 bases from V and 7 bases from J, with 16 bases between. The CDR3 DNA is TGTGCCAGCAGCTCCCAAGGCAGGCTTAATGAGCAGTTCTTC. Protein product: CASSSQGRLNEQFF.

The chain combines TRBV12-3 or TRBV12-4 with TRBJ2-7, with D perhaps assigned TRBD1 or TRBD2 (5 bases each). The CDR3 length is 17 residues. The V and J ends lost 4 bases and 2 bases respectively, with 21 bases between them. CDR3 bases: TGTGCCAGCAGTTGGGGGTCGGTTGGGGTTGGGCCCTACGAGCAGTACTTC. It specifies CASSWGSVGVGPYEQYF.

This chain joins TRBV15 and TRBJ1-2, with D uncertain. Germline CDR1 and CDR2: LNHNV and YYDKDF (reference sequence). Trimming took off 6 bases at V and 3 bases at J, with 20 bases between the two ends. The CDR3 has 16 amino acids. DNA of the CDR3: TGTGCCACCAGAGCCTTAGGTCTGGGATTAGACTATGGCTACACCTTC. Translated: CATRALGLGLDYGYTF.

In regard to this clonotype: One end of the junction is discordant with germline, which a read error may explain. This sequence joins TRBV5-8 and TRBJ2-7, with D unresolved. The CDR3 totals 13 residues. The germline gives CDR1 SGHTS, CDR2 YDEGEE. The CDR3 bases are TGTGCCAGCAATTTGCGTACCGCTGGTGGGCACCGTTTC. Protein product: CASNLRTAGGHRF.

This clonotype was counted a few times. V gene TRBV7-2 combines with J gene TRBJ1-2; D remains ambiguous. Germline V gives CDR1 SGHTA, CDR2 FQGNSA. This CDR3 is built from 13 residues. V was shortened by 11 bases and J by 2 bases, with 15 bases between the two germline ends. The CDR3, as DNA: TGTGCCGGAGGCGGGTCTTTGAACTATGGCTACACCTTC. It specifies CAGGGSLNYGYTF. Based on the CDR3 plus reference TRBV7-2 and TRBJ1-2, the full variable domain is GAGVSQSPSNKVTEKGKDVELRCDPISGHTALYWYRQSLGQGLEFLIYFQGNSAPDKSGLPSDRFSAERTGGSVSTLTIQRTQQEDSAVYLCAGGGSLNYGYTFGSGTRLTVV.

The rearrangement uses TRBV24-1 and TRBJ1-6; D call uncertain. The CDR3 has 13 residues. Germline V CDR1 and CDR2: KGHDR, SFDVKD. The germline V and J ends were trimmed by 3 bases and 13 bases, with 12 bases remaining between them. For the CDR3, the DNA is TGTGCCACCAGTGATGCCGCCAGGAGCCCCCTCCACTTT. This codes for CATSDAARSPLHF.

In its sample, this clonotype was seen a few times. The chain carries TRBV7-6 and TRBJ2-3, with D perhaps matching TRBD1 or TRBD2 (6 bases each). Trimming stripped 1 base from V and 0 bases from J, with 11 bases between. Germline-derived CDR1 and CDR2 are SGHVS and FNYEAQ. The CDR3 consists of 16 residues. The CDR3 DNA sequence: TGTGCCAGCAGCTTAGGTTGGGGGGCCAGCACAGATACGCAGTATTTT. Its translation: CASSLGWGASTDTQYF.

This clonotype was picked up a small number of times. The chain is built from TRBV2 and TRBJ2-1, with TRBD1 as a possible D gene (5 bases). The V and J ends lost 6 bases and 8 bases respectively, with 8 bases between them. This CDR3 has 11 residues. In germline, CDR1 is SNHLY, CDR2 FYNNEI. For the CDR3, the DNA is TGTGCCAGCAGCGCAGGGTATGAGCAGTTCTTC. Its translation is CASSAGYEQFF. The full variable domain, with the rest looked up from reference TRBV2 and TRBJ2-1, is EPEVTQTPSHQVTQMGQEVILRCVPISNHLYFYWYRQILGQKVEFLVSFYNNEISEKSEIFDDQFSVERPDGSNFTLKIRSTKLEDSAMYFCASSAGYEQFFGPGTRLTVL.

This clonotype showed up just a few times. V and J are TRBV12-3 or TRBV12-4 and TRBJ1-1, with 7 bases matching TRBD1. The CDR3 length is 14 residues. The ends lost 5 bases at V and 5 bases at J; junction bases unmatched: 8. The DNA for the CDR3 is TGTGCCAGCAGTCCCCCACAGGGGTGGACTGAAGCTTTCTTT. Amino acid sequence: CASSPPQGWTEAFF.

This clonotype was recorded a few times. The rearrangement uses TRBV24-1 and TRBJ2-1; TRBD2 aligns across 7 bases. Germline trimming cut 3 bases from V and 1 base from J; bases unmatched to any gene: 2. Germline V gene lookup returns CDR1 KGHDR and CDR2 SFDVKD. CDR3 length: 15 residues. CDR3 coding DNA: TGTGCCACCAGTGATCCTAGCGGATCCTACAATGAGCAGTTCTTC. Translation: CATSDPSGSYNEQFF.

In its sample, this clonotype was seen a few times. This is likely a read error, given that the CDR3 carries no conserved phenylalanine or tryptophan at its end. No DNA is shown, since the ends of the CDR3 on it are uncertain; the CDR3 is the one TCRdb lists. The rearrangement joins TRBV3-1 to TRBJ2-1; no DNA check was done on the table's D call, TRBD2. The CDR3 has 13 amino acids, counting both end residues. Germline values: CDR1 LGHDT, CDR2 YNNKEL (reference sequence). The CDR3 loop reads CASSQSPGRDFMV.

This clonotype was counted between two and nine times. V gene TRBV14 combines with J gene TRBJ2-7; 7 bases align to TRBD1. The length of the CDR3 is 14 residues. Germline V gives CDR1 SGHDN, CDR2 FVKESK. J gave up 9 bases and V 2 bases, and 10 bases lay outside the gene matches. This CDR3 is CASSQQGTAVRQYF. For the CDR3, the DNA is TGTGCCAGCAGCCAACAAGGGACAGCAGTGAGGCAGTACTTC.

The chain is built from TRBV29-1 and TRBJ2-2; a possible D gene is TRBD1 (5 bases). V was trimmed by 4 bases and J by 0 bases, leaving 9 bases between them. The CDR3 is 14 amino acids. In germline, CDR1 is SQVTM, CDR2 ANQGSEA. The CDR3 sequence: CSVADTSNTGELFF. CDR3 DNA: TGCAGCGTTGCGGACACCTCGAACACCGGGGAGCTGTTTTTT.

The sample holds many counts of this clonotype. The gene calls are TRBV5-1 and TRBJ2-1; 10 nucleotides agree with TRBD2. V lost 0 bases and J lost 7; bases outside the gene matches: 4. The CDR3 loop spans 15 amino acids. In germline, CDR1 is SGHRS, CDR2 YFSETQ. The CDR3 DNA sequence: TGCGCCAGCAGCTTGGGGCAACTAGCGGGAAATGAGCAGTTCTTC. It translates to CASSLGQLAGNEQFF.

In regard to this clonotype: This may be a read error: a much more frequent sequence differs by one nucleotide. The gene calls are TRBV15 and TRBJ2-1; 10 bases fit TRBD2. CDR1 LNHNV and CDR2 YYDKDF come from the germline V gene (reference sequence). Trimming took 5 bases from V and 4 from J; bases not matched to a gene: 8. The CDR3 totals 16 residues. The CDR3: CATSVKAGGRYNEQFF. DNA of the CDR3: TGTGCCACCAGCGTTAAAGCGGGGGGGCGATACAATGAGCAGTTCTTC.

The rearrangement uses TRBV6-2 or TRBV6-3 and TRBJ2-1, with 8 bases lining up with TRBD2. With 7 bases clipped from V and 6 bases from J, the junction kept 14 bases outside the gene matches. This CDR3 is built from 16 residues. CDR1 is MNHEY and CDR2 is SVGEGT in the germline V gene. As DNA, the CDR3 is TGTGCCAGCAATTTTTTAACTAGCGGAAGGAGCAATGAGCAGTTCTTC. Translating it yields CASNFLTSGRSNEQFF.

This clonotype was recorded a few times. This chain uses TRBV10-3 with TRBJ2-6; D remains ambiguous. CDR3 length equals 16 residues. Trimming cost V 0 bases and J 1 base, with 7 bases left between them. Looked up from germline, CDR1 is ENHRY and CDR2 is SYGVKD. The CDR3 sequence is CAISESGRSGANVLTF. The CDR3 DNA sequence: TGTGCCATCAGTGAGTCAGGACGATCTGGGGCCAACGTCCTGACTTTC.

This clonotype has just a few counts. The rearrangement joins TRBV30 to TRBJ2-7; D perhaps matches TRBD1 (6 bases). CDR1 GTSNPN and CDR2 SVGIG come from the germline V gene (reference sequence). The CDR3 consists of 13 residues. The V end lost 0 bases, the J end lost 3 bases, and 9 bases lay between the germline ends. The CDR3 spells CAWSVQGSYEQYF. DNA for the CDR3: TGTGCCTGGAGTGTACAGGGTAGCTACGAGCAGTACTTC.

A few counts support this clonotype. This chain connects TRBV6-1 to TRBJ2-5, with 11 nucleotides matching TRBD1. The V segment lost 6 bases and the J segment 2 bases; nucleotides outside the gene matches: 8. There are 16 residues in the CDR3. The germline V gene has CDR1 MNHNS and CDR2 SASEGT. The CDR3 nucleotides are TGTGCCAGCAGCGCCAATCGGGACAGGGGGCAAGAGACCCAGTACTTC. Translating it yields CASSANRDRGQETQYF.

This clonotype appeared a few times. The CDR3 loop is CASSMLGLPSYEQYF. CDR3 bases: TGTGCCAGCAGTATGCTCGGACTACCCTCCTACGAGCAGTACTTC. J is TRBJ2-7 and V is TRBV12-3 or TRBV12-4; tentatively, D is TRBD2 (6 bases). Trimming cost V 5 bases and J 0 bases, with 14 bases left between them. The CDR3 is made up of 15 amino acids.

This clonotype was observed a handful of times. The chain links TRBV20-1 to TRBJ2-2; 11 nucleotides agree with TRBD2. Germline CDR1 and CDR2: DFQATT and SNEGSKA (reference sequence). J gave up 6 bases and V 2 bases, and 11 bases lay outside the gene matches. The CDR3 has 17 residues. The CDR3 bases are TGCAGTGCTAGAACCCGGACTAGCGGGTTGGTCGCCGGGGAGCTGTTTTTT. Translated: CSARTRTSGLVAGELFF.

This clonotype was observed a few times. V is TRBV29-1 and J is TRBJ1-1; D is undetermined. This CDR3 has 10 residues. Trimming left V 4 bases short and J 6 bases short, with 6 bases between. The germline V gene has CDR1 SQVTM and CDR2 ANQGSEA. The CDR3: CSVANPEAFF. The DNA for the CDR3 is TGCAGCGTTGCAAATCCTGAAGCTTTCTTT.

The rearrangement joins TRBV12-3 or TRBV12-4 to TRBJ2-1, with 8 bases matching TRBD2. The CDR3 has 16 residues. Germline trimming cut 6 bases from V and 4 bases from J; bases unmatched to any gene: 11. CDR3 protein: CASSPWSGGVYNEQFF. CDR3 in DNA: TGTGCCAGCAGCCCTTGGTCGGGGGGGGTATACAATGAGCAGTTCTTC.

J is TRBJ2-5 and V is TRBV5-1; possible D gene TRBD2, 6 bases. Germline CDR1 is SGHRS and CDR2 is YFSETQ. V was clipped by 2 bases and J by 7 bases, with 12 bases between them. This CDR3 comprises 13 residues. The CDR3 loop is CASSFRGGTTQYF. The CDR3 nucleotides read TGCGCCAGCAGCTTTCGGGGAGGCACGACCCAGTACTTC.

V and J are TRBV20-1 and TRBJ2-1, with 9 bases fitting TRBD2. The CDR3 runs 13 residues. V lost 5 bases, J lost 3 bases, and 2 bases stayed unmatched. CDR1 and CDR2 from the germline V gene are DFQATT and SNEGSKA (reference sequence). CDR3 residues: CSAYSGGYNEQFF. CDR3 sequence (DNA): TGCAGTGCTTATAGCGGGGGCTACAATGAGCAGTTCTTC.